The 12 T cell receptor beta chains below come from one sample, sequenced in a study of T cell repertoires in cytomegalovirus infection. Antigen specificity for these receptors is unknown. From the reads, TCRdb called clonotypes with MiXCR, one entry per CDR3 protein. The table records roughly 730,000 distinct CDR3 sequences, 33% of them present only once. This specimen was cultured PBMCs, taken from culture after CMV antigen stimulation. Source of these receptors: a human donor in good health (CMV status not recorded). Some clones in this sample may be carry-over from other donors' samples.

A few counts support this clonotype. This chain joins TRBV6-6 and TRBJ2-5, with 8 positions matching TRBD1. Germline CDR1 MNHNY, CDR2 SVGAGI (reference sequence). After removal of 5 bases from V and 5 bases from J, the junction contained 7 bases not matched to a gene. This CDR3 is built from 14 residues. The CDR3 nucleotides read TGTGCCAGCAGTCACACCCGACAGGGGGAGACCCAGTACTTC. Protein sequence: CASSHTRQGETQYF.

The V and J genes are TRBV10-3 and TRBJ2-7, with TRBD1 matching 9 bases. The germline gives CDR1 ENHRY, CDR2 SYGVKD. J was trimmed by 6 bases and V by 6 bases; bases with no gene match: 9. This CDR3 is built from 14 residues. The CDR3 nucleotides are TGTGCCATCAGCGAATCCGGGACAGGGATCGAGCAGTACTTC. Encoded protein: CAISESGTGIEQYF.

The table lists this clonotype with many counts. The chain joins TRBV12-3 or TRBV12-4 to TRBJ2-3; D uncertain. V was shortened by 3 bases and J by 6 bases, with 10 bases between the two germline ends. The CDR3 is 13 residues long. Here the CDR3 DNA reads TGTGCCAGCAGTTTTGACGGTCGGGATACGCAGTATTTT. As protein: CASSFDGRDTQYF.

The rearrangement joins TRBV7-4 to TRBJ1-6; D unresolved. The V gene lost 6 bases and the J gene lost 7 bases, with 13 bases spanning the gap. The CDR3 consists of 14 residues. The germline V gene encodes CDR1 SGHVT and CDR2 SQSDAQ. Written as DNA, the CDR3 is TGTGCCAGCAGGTTGGCGGGAAACAATTCACCCCTCCACTTT. Translation gives CASRLAGNNSPLHF.

The chain combines TRBV29-1 with TRBJ1-3, with TRBD1 matching 10 bases. The V and J ends lost 4 bases and 4 bases, in that order; junction bases with no gene match: 4. The germline V gene has CDR1 SQVTM and CDR2 ANQGSEA. The CDR3 is made up of 14 amino acids. This CDR3 reads CSVGDRGAGNTIYF. The CDR3 DNA reads TGCAGCGTTGGGGACAGGGGAGCCGGAAACACCATATATTTT.

J is TRBJ2-7 and V is TRBV25-1; TRBD2 might be the D (6 bases). CDR1 is MGHDK, CDR2 SYGVNS, per germline. The CDR3 totals 16 residues. The germline V and J ends were trimmed by 5 bases and 1 base, with 18 bases remaining between them. CDR3 DNA sequence: TGTGCCAGCAGTAGCGCCGGGACCGGAGGGTCCTACGAGCAGTACTTC. It encodes CASSSAGTGGSYEQYF.

With respect to this clonotype: The junction shows a germline mismatch at one end, possibly a read error. The chain recombines TRBV9 with TRBJ2-1, with D perhaps being TRBD1 or TRBD2 (5 bases each). The V gene's germline CDR1 is SGDLS and CDR2 YYNGEE. This CDR3 spans 15 amino acids. The CDR3 nucleotides read TGTGCCAGCAGTGTAGGGGTACCTCGGGGCTATGAGCAGTTCTTC. This sequence encodes CASSVGVPRGYEQFF.

V gene TRBV25-1 combines with J gene TRBJ2-7; possibly TRBD1 for D (5 bases). CDR1 and CDR2 from the germline V gene are MGHDK and SYGVNS. V lost 1 base and J lost 3, with 19 bases in between. The CDR3 is 17 residues long. The CDR3 sequence: CASSESIPQGPLYEQYF. CDR3 DNA sequence: TGTGCCAGCAGTGAATCTATTCCTCAGGGCCCCCTCTACGAGCAGTACTTC.

In its sample, this clonotype was seen a few times. This rearrangement joins TRBV12-3 or TRBV12-4 to TRBJ2-1; D is possibly TRBD2 (6 bases). V lost 3 bases, J lost 7 bases, and 16 bases lay in between. The CDR3 runs 15 residues. CDR3 protein: CASSLRLDLTNEQFF. CDR3 DNA: TGTGCCAGCAGTTTGAGACTAGATCTTACAAATGAGCAGTTCTTC.

The chain employs TRBV7-2 and TRBJ2-1; 7 bases fit TRBD2. V gave up 8 bases and J gave up 9 bases; unmatched junction bases: 4. Germline CDR1 is SGHTA and CDR2 is FQGNSA. This CDR3 comprises 11 residues. The CDR3 sequence: CASWGGVEQFF. The DNA for the CDR3 is TGTGCCAGCTGGGGGGGGGTTGAGCAGTTCTTC.

The chain carries TRBV20-1 and TRBJ1-1, with D possibly matching TRBD1 (5 bases). V lost 6 bases, J lost 4 bases, and 12 bases lay in between. The length of the CDR3 is 12 residues. Germline assignment: CDR1 DFQATT and CDR2 SNEGSKA (reference sequence). CDR3 DNA sequence: TGCAGTGCGGGGGTTGGTGGCACTGAAGCTTTCTTT. Its protein is CSAGVGGTEAFF.

The chain combines TRBV20-1 with TRBJ2-5; the match to TRBD2 covers 10 bases. The CDR3 is 14 amino acids. After removal of 1 base from V and 5 bases from J, the junction contained 4 bases not matched to a gene. CDR1 and CDR2 (germline): DFQATT, SNEGSKA (reference sequence). The CDR3 loop is CSARASGGRETQYF. The CDR3 nucleotides read TGCAGTGCTAGAGCTAGCGGGGGTCGCGAGACCCAGTACTTC.